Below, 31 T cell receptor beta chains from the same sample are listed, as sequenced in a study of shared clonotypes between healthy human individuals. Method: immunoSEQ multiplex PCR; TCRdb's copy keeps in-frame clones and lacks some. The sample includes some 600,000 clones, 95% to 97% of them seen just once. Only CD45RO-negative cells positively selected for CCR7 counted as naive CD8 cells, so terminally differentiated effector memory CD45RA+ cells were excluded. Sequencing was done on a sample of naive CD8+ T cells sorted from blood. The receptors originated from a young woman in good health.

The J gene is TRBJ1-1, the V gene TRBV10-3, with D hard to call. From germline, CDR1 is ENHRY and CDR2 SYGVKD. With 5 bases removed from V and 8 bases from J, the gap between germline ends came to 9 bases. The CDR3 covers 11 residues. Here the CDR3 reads CAISHEREAFF. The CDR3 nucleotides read TGTGCCATCAGTCACGAGAGGGAAGCTTTCTTT.

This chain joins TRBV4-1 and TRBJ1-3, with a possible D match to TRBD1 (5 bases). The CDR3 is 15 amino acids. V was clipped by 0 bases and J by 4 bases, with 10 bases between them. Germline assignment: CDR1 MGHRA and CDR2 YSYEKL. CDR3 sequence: CASSQDQGPGNTIYF. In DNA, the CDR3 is TGCGCCAGCAGCCAAGATCAGGGACCGGGAAACACCATATATTTT.

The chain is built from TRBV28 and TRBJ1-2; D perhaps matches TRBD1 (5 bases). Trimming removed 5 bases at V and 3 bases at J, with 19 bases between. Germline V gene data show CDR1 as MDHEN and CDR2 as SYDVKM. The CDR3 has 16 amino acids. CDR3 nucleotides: TGTGCCAGCAGTGAGAGCTTTGATGACAGCGACTATGGCTACACCTTC. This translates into CASSESFDDSDYGYTF.

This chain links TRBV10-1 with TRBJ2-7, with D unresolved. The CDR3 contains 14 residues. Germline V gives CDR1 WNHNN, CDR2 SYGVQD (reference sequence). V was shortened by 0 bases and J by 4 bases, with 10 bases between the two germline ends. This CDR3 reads CASSESLVGYEQYF. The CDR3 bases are TGCGCCAGCAGTGAGTCCTTGGTGGGATACGAGCAGTACTTC.

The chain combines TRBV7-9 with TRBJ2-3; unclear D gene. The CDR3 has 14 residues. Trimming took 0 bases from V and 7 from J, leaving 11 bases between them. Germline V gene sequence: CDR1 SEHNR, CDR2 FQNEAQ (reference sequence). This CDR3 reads CASSLASPRYTQYF. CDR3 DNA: TGTGCCAGCAGCTTAGCGTCTCCCCGGTATACGCAGTATTTT.

As DNA, the CDR3 is TGTGCCAGCAGTTTCTCTCCGGGACAGACTTACAATGAGCAGTTCTTC. Protein product: CASSFSPGQTYNEQFF. This chain connects TRBV28 to TRBJ2-1; 7 bases are shared with TRBD1. The J segment lost 4 bases and the V segment lost 3 bases, leaving 9 bases of the junction unmatched. The CDR3 spans 16 residues. CDR1 MDHEN and CDR2 SYDVKM come from the germline V gene.

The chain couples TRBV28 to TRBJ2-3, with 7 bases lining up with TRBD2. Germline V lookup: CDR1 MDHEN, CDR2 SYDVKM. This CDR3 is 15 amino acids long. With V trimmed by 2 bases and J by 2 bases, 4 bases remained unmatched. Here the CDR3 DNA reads TGTGCCAGCAGTTTAGGGACTATCACCACAGATACGCAGTATTTT. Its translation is CASSLGTITTDTQYF.

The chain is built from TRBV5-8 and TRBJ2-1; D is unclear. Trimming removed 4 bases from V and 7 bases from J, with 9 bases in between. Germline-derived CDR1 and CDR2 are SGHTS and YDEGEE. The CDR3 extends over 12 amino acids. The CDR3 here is CASSPSLNEQFF. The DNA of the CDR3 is TGTGCCAGCAGCCCCTCTTTGAATGAGCAGTTCTTC.

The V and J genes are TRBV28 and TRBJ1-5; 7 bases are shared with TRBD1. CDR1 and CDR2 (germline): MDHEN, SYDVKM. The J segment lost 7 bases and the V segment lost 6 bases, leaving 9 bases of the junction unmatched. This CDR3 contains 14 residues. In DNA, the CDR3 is TGTGCCAGCAGAAGAAGACAGGGATTACAGCCCCAGCATTTT. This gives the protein CASRRRQGLQPQHF. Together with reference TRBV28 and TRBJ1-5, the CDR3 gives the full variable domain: DVKVTQSSRYLVKRTGEKVFLECVQDMDHENMFWYRQDPGLGLRLIYFSYDVKMKEKGDIPEGYSVSREKKERFSLILESASTNQTSMYLCASRRRQGLQPQHFGDGTRLSIL.

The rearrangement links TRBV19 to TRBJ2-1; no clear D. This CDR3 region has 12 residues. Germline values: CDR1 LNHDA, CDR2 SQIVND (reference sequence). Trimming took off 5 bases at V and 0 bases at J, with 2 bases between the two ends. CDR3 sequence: CASSLSYNEQFF. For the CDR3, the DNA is TGTGCCAGTAGTCTCTCCTACAATGAGCAGTTCTTC.

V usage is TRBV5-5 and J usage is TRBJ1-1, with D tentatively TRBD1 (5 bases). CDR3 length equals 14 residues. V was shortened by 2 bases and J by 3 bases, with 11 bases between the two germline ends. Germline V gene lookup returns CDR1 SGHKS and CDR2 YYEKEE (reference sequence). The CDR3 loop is CASSFRGGDTEAFF. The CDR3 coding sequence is TGTGCCAGCAGCTTTCGCGGGGGGGACACTGAAGCTTTCTTT.

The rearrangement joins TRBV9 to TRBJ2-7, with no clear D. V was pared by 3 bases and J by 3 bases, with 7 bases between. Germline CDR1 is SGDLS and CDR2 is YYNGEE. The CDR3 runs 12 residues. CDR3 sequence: CASSADNYEQYF. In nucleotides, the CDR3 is TGTGCCAGCAGCGCCGACAACTACGAGCAGTACTTC.

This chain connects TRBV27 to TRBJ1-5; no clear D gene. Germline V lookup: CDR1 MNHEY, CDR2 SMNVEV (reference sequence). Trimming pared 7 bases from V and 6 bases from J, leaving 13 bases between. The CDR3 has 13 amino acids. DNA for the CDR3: TGTGCCAGCACCCCAGGAACCGGTCAGCCCCAGCATTTT. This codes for CASTPGTGQPQHF.

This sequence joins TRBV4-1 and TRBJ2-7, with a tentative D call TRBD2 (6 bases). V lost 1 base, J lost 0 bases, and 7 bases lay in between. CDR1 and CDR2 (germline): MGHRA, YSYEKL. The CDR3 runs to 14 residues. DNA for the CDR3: TGCGCCAGCAGCCAAGGGAGGGACTCCTACGAGCAGTACTTC. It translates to CASSQGRDSYEQYF.

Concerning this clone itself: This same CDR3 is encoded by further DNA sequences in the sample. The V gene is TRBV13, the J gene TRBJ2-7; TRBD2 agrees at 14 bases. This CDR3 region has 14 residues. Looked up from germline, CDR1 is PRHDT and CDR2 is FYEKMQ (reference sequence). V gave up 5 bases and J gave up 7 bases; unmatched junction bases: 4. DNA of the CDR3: TGTGCCAGCAGCCTGGGACTAGCGGGAGTAGAGCAGTACTTC. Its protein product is CASSLGLAGVEQYF.

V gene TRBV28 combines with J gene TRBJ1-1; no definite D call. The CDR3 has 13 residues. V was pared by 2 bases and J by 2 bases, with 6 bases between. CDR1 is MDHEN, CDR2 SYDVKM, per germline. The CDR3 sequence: CASSLIDNTEAFF. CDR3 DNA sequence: TGTGCCAGCAGTTTAATCGACAACACTGAAGCTTTCTTT. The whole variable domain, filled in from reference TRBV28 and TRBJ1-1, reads DVKVTQSSRYLVKRTGEKVFLECVQDMDHENMFWYRQDPGLGLRLIYFSYDVKMKEKGDIPEGYSVSREKKERFSLILESASTNQTSMYLCASSLIDNTEAFFGQGTRLTVV.

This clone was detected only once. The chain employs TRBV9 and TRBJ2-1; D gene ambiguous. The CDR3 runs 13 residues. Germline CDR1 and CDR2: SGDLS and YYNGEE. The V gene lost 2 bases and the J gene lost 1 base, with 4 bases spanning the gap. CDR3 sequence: CASSVESYNEQFF. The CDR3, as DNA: TGTGCCAGCAGCGTGGAGTCCTACAATGAGCAGTTCTTC.

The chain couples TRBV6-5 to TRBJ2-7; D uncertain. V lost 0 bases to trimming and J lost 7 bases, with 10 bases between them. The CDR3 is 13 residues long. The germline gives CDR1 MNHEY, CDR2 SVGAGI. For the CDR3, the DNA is TGTGCCAGCAGTTACTCGGCCCTTAAAGAGCAGTACTTC. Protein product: CASSYSALKEQYF.

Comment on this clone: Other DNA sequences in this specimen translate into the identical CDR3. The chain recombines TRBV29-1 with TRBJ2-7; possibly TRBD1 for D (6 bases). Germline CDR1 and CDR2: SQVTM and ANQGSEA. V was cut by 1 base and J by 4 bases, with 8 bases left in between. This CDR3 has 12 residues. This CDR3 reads CSVEGDRYEQYF. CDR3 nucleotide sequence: TGCAGCGTTGAAGGAGACAGGTACGAGCAGTACTTC.

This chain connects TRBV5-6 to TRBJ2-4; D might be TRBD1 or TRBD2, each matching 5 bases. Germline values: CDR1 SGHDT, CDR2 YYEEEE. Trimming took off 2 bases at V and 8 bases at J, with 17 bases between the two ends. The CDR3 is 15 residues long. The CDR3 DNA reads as TGTGCCAGCAGCTTAGGGCCCGGGACGTTGGACATTCAGTACTTC. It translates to CASSLGPGTLDIQYF.

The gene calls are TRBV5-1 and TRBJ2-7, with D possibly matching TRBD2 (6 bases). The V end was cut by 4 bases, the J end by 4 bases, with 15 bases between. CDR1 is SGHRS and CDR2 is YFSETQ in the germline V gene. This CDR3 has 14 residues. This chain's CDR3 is CASSVGRGSYEQYF. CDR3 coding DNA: TGCGCCAGCAGCGTGGGACGGGGGAGTTACGAGCAGTACTTC.

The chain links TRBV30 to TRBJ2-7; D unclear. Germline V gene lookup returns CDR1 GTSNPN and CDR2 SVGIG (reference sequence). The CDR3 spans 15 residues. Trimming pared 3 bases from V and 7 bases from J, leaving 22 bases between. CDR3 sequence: CAWRLLRSGELEQYF. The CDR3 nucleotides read TGTGCCTGGAGACTCCTACGCTCCGGAGAGTTGGAGCAGTACTTC.

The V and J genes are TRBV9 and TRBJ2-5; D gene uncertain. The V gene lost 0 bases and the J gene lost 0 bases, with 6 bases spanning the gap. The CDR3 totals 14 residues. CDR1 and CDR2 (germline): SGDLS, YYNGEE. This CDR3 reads CASSVVGDQETQYF. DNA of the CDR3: TGTGCCAGCAGCGTAGTAGGCGACCAAGAGACCCAGTACTTC.

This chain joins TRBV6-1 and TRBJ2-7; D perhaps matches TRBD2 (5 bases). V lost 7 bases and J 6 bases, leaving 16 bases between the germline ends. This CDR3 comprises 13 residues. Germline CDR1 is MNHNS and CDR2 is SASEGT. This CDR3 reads CASILSPAGEQYF. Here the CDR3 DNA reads TGTGCCAGCATTCTCTCCCCGGCGGGCGAGCAGTACTTC.

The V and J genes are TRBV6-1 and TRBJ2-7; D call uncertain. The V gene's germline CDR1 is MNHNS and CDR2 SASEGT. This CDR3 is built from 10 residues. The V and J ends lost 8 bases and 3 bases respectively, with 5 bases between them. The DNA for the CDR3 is TGTGCCAGCGGGGACTACGAGCAGTACTTC. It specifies CASGDYEQYF.

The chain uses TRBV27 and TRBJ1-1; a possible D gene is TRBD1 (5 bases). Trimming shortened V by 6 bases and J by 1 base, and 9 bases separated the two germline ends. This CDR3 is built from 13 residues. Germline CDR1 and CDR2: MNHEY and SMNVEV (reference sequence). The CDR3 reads CASRAGTNTEAFF. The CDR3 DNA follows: TGTGCCAGCAGGGCAGGGACGAACACTGAAGCTTTCTTT.

In DNA, the CDR3 is TGCGCCAGCAGCTTCTCTAGCGGGAGTGTCACAGATACGCAGTATTTT. This translates into CASSFSSGSVTDTQYF. The chain uses TRBV5-1 and TRBJ2-3, with TRBD2 matching over 10 bases. The CDR3 sequence is 16 residues long. Germline V gene lookup returns CDR1 SGHRS and CDR2 YFSETQ. Trimming removed 2 bases from V and 2 bases from J; junction bases left unmatched: 5.

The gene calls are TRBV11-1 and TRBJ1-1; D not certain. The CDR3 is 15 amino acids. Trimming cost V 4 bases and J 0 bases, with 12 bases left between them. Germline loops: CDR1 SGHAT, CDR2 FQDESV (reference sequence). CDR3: CASSSGVMMNTEAFF. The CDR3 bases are TGTGCCAGCAGCTCTGGAGTCATGATGAACACTGAAGCTTTCTTT.

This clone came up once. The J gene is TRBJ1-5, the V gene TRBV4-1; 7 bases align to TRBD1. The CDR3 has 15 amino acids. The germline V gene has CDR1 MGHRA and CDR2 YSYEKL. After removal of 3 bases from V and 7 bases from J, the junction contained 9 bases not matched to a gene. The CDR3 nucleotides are TGCGCCAGCAGCCAGAATGACAGGGCTGGCCAGCCCCAGCATTTT. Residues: CASSQNDRAGQPQHF.

Here the CDR3 DNA reads TGTGCCAGCAGCTTAGTCGGGGACGGTGACACTGAAGCTTTCTTT. Amino acids: CASSLVGDGDTEAFF. V and J are TRBV13 and TRBJ1-1, with D tentatively TRBD1 (5 bases). This CDR3 contains 15 residues. The germline gives CDR1 PRHDT, CDR2 FYEKMQ (reference sequence). Deletions cut 1 base from V and 3 bases from J, with 12 bases between.

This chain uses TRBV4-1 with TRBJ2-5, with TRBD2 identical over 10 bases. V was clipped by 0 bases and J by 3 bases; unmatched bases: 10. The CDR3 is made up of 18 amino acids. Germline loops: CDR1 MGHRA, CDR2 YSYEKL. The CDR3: CASSQEGGLALGKETQYF. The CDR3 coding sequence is TGCGCCAGCAGCCAAGAGGGGGGACTAGCGCTGGGGAAAGAGACCCAGTACTTC.